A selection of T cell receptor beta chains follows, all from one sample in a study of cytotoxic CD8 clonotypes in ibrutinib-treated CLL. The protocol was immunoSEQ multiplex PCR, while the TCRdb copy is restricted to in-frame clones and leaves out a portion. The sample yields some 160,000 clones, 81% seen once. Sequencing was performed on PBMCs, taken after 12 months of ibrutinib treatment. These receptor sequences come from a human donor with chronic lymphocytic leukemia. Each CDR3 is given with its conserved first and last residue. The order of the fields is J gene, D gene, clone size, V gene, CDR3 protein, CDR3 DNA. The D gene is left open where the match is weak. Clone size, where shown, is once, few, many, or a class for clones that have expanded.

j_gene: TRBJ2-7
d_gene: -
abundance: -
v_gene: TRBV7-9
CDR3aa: CASQQVGGKDYEQYF
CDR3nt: TGTGCCAGTCAACAAGTCGGGGGTAAGGACTACGAGCAGTACTTC

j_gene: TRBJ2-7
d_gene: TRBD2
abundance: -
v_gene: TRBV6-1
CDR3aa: CASSGGGTSGRKEEQYF
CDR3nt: TGTGCCAGCAGTGGGGGGGGTACTAGCGGGAGGAAGGAGGAGCAGTACTTC

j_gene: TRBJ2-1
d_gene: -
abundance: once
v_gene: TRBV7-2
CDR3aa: CASRQGPSNEQFF
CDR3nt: TGTGCCAGCAGACAAGGACCATCCAATGAGCAGTTCTTC

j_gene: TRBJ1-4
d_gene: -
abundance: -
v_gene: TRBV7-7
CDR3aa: CASSPGRDGAKLFF
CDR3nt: TGTGCCAGCAGCCCGGGGAGGGATGGGGCAAAACTGTTTTTT

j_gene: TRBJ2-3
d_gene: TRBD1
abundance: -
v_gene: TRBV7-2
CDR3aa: CASSRQGRSTDTQYF
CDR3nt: TGTGCCAGCAGCCGACAGGGTAGAAGCACAGATACGCAGTATTTT

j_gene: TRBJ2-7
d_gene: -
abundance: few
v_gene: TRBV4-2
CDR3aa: CASSQDQVTGVFEQYF
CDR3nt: TGTGCCAGCAGCCAAGATCAGGTAACGGGGGTTTTCGAGCAGTACTTC

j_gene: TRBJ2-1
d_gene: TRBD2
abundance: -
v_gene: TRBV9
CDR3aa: CASSTGGLTYNEQFF
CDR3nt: TGTGCCAGCAGTACGGGGGGACTAACCTACAATGAGCAGTTCTTC

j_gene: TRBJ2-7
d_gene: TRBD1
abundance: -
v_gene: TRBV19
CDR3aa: CASRYRGDYSYEQYF
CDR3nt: TGTGCCAGTAGGTACAGGGGCGATTATTCGTACGAGCAGTACTTC

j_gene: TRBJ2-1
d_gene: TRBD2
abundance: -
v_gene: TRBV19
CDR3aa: CASSTSSGRVGEFF
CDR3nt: TGTGCCAGTAGTACATCTAGCGGGAGGGTAGGGGAGTTCTTC

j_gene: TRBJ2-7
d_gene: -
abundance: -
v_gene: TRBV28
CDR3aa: CASGTGLNSYEQYF
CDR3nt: TGTGCCAGCGGAACGGGACTGAACTCCTACGAGCAGTACTTC

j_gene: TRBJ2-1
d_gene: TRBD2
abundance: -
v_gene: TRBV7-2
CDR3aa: CASSFFLAGGLGEQFF
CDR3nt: TGTGCCAGCAGCTTCTTCCTAGCGGGGGGGCTCGGTGAGCAGTTCTTC

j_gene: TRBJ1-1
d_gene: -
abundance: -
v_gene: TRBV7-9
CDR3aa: CASSKTDDRAFF
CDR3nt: TGTGCCAGCAGCAAAACTGACGATAGGGCTTTCTTT

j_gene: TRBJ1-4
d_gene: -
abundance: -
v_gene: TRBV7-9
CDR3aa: CASSPRGDPNEKLFF
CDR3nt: TGTGCCAGCAGTCCTCGAGGCGATCCCAATGAAAAACTGTTTTTT

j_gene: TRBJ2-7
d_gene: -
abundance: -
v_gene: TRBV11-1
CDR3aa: CASSLESSMGEQYF
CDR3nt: TGTGCCAGCAGCTTAGAGTCCAGTATGGGCGAGCAGTACTTC

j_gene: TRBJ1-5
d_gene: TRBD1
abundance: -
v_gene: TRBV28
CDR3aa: CASSNQGAKGNQPQHF
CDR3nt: TGTGCCAGCAGCAATCAGGGGGCTAAAGGGAATCAGCCCCAGCATTTT

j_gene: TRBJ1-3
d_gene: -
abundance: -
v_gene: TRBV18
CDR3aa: CASSPQKQGKSGNTIYF
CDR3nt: TGTGCCAGCTCACCCCAAAAGCAGGGGAAGTCGGGAAACACCATATATTTT

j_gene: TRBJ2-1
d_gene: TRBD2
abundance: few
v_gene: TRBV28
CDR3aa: CASSSTSGSLNEQFF
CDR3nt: TGTGCCAGCAGTTCGACTAGCGGGAGTCTCAATGAGCAGTTCTTC

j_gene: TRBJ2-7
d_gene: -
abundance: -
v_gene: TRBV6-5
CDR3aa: CASSYSKQYEQYF
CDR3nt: TGTGCCAGCAGTTACTCGAAACAGTACGAGCAGTACTTC

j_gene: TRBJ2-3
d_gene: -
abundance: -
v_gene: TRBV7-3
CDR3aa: CASSQGSERASHLYF
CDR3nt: TGTGCCAGCAGCCAGGGATCTGAGCGGGCTTCCCATCTGTATTTT

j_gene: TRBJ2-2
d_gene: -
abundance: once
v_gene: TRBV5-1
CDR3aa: CASSRGDSGAGELFF
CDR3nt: TGCGCCAGCAGCCGGGGTGACTCGGGGGCCGGGGAGCTGTTTTTT

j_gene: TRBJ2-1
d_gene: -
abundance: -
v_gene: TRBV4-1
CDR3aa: CASSQATWRDNNEQFF
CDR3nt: TGCGCCAGCAGCCAAGCTACCTGGCGGGACAACAATGAGCAGTTCTTC

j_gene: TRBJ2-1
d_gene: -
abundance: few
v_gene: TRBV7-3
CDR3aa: CASRDNNNEQFF
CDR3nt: TGTGCCAGCAGGGATAACAACAATGAGCAGTTCTTC

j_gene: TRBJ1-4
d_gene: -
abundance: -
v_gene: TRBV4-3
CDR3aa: CASSQVVGFNEKLFF
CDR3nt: TGCGCCAGCAGCCAAGTCGTCGGGTTTAATGAAAAACTGTTTTTT

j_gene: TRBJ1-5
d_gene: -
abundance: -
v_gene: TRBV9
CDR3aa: CASSVEGGYNQPQHF
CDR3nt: TGTGCCAGCAGCGTAGAAGGAGGTTACAATCAGCCCCAGCATTTT

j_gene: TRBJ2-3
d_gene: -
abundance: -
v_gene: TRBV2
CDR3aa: CASSRGRASTDTQYF
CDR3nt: TGTGCCAGCTCGCGGGGGCGGGCTAGCACAGATACGCAGTATTTT

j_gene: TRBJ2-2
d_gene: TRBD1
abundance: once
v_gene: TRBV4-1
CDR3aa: CASSQEKTGGLRSGELFF
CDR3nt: TGCGCCAGCAGCCAGGAAAAAACAGGGGGCTTAAGATCCGGGGAGCTGTTTTTT

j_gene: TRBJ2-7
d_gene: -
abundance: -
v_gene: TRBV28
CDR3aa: CASSFIVSFREQYF
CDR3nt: TGTGCCAGCAGTTTTATAGTATCATTTCGAGAGCAGTACTTC

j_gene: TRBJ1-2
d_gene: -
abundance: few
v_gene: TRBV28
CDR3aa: CASSSGNLGYTF
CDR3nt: TGTGCCAGCAGTTCAGGGAATCTTGGCTACACCTTC

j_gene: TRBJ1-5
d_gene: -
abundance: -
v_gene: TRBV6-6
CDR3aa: CASRIRQDSNQPQHF
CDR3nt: TGTGCCAGCAGGATTCGACAGGATAGCAATCAGCCCCAGCATTTT

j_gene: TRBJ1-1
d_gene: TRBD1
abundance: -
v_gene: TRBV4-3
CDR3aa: CASSQDPAGGNTEAFF
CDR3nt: TGCGCCAGCAGCCAAGATCCCGCAGGGGGGAACACTGAAGCTTTCTTT

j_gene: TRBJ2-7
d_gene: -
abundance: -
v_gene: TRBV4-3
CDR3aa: CASSQADEGYEQYF
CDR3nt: TGCGCCAGCAGCCAAGCCGACGAGGGCTACGAGCAGTACTTC

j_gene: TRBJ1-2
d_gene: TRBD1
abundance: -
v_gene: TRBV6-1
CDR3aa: CASSENARGDYGYTF
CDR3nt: TGTGCCAGCAGTGAAAACGCCAGGGGGGACTATGGCTACACCTTC

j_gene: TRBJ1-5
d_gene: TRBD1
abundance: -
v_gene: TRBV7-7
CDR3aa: CASSVDRDQPQHF
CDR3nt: TGTGCTAGCAGCGTAGACAGGGATCAGCCCCAGCATTTT

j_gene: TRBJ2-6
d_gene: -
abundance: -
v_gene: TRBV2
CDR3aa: CASSVKGSGANVLTF
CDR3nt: TGTGCCAGCAGTGTAAAGGGCTCTGGGGCCAACGTCCTGACTTTC

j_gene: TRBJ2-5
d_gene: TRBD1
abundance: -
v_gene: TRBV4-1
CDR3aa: CASSPRGTGGAEAQYF
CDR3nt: TGCGCCAGCAGCCCACGCGGGACAGGGGGCGCAGAGGCCCAGTACTTC

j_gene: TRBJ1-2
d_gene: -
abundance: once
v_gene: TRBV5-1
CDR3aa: CASSDRRNYGYTF
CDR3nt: TGCGCCAGCAGCGACAGGAGGAATTATGGCTACACCTTC

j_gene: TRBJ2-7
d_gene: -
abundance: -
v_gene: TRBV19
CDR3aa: CASSIVGLDTYEQYF
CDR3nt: TGTGCCAGTAGTATAGTAGGACTGGATACCTACGAGCAGTACTTC

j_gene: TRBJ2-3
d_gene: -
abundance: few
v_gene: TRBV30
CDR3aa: CAWTLGGTSTDTQYF
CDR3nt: TGTGCCTGGACGCTCGGCGGGACTAGCACAGATACGCAGTATTTT

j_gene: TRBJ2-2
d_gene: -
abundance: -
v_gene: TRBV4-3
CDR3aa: CASSQGLGGGGELFF
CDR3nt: TGCGCCAGCAGCCAAGGGTTGGGGGGAGGCGGGGAGCTGTTTTTT

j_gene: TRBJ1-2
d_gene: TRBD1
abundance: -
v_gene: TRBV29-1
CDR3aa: CSVMRQGTGPYGYTF
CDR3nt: TGCAGCGTCATGAGGCAGGGGACAGGGCCTTATGGCTACACCTTC

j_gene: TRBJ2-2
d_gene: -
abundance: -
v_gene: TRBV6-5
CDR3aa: CASSYDRRTELFF
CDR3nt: TGTGCCAGCAGTTACGACAGGAGAACCGAGCTGTTTTTT

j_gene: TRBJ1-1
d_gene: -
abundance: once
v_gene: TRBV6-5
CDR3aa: CASSYSMAGTEAFF
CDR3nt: TGTGCCAGCAGTTACTCGATGGCAGGGACCGAAGCTTTCTTT